This is a list of T cell receptor beta chains from one sample in a study of regulatory T cells in long-lasting Graves disease. TCRdb passed the multiplex PCR reads through MiXCR, listing each CDR3 protein once. The table includes around 400,000 distinct CDR3 sequences, 14% to 15% detected once. The data were also submitted as part of a second study, on T cells in Graves' hyperthyroidism and ophthalmopathy.

Sequencing was performed on peripheral blood mononuclear cells (PBMCs), taken at new diagnosis, from a patient treated with antithyroid drugs. The origin of the receptors is a woman aged 40 to 50 with Graves disease. Each CDR3 is given with its conserved first and last residue. Fields, in order: D gene, J gene, clone size, V gene, CDR3 protein, CDR3 DNA. A D gene is named only where the DNA matches it firmly. Not all rows give a size; the values are once, few, many and, for expanded clones, a class.

D gene: NA; J gene: TRBJ2-1; clone size: many; V gene: TRBV27; CDR3 protein: CASSLLTRDNEQFF; CDR3 DNA: TGTGCCAGCAGTTTACTGACTAGGGACAATGAGCAGTTCTTC
D gene: NA; J gene: TRBJ2-1; clone size: many; V gene: TRBV27; CDR3 protein: CASSLKTTLYNEQFF; CDR3 DNA: TGTGCCAGCAGTTTAAAAACGACTCTCTACAATGAGCAGTTCTTC
D gene: NA; J gene: TRBJ2-7; clone size: many; V gene: TRBV2; CDR3 protein: CASNSRGTESYYEQYF; CDR3 DNA: TGTGCCAGCAACTCACGGGGGACAGAGAGTTACTACGAGCAGTACTTC
D gene: NA; J gene: TRBJ2-7; clone size: few; V gene: TRBV5-1; CDR3 protein: CASSLVRGPTEQYF; CDR3 DNA: TGCGCCAGCAGCTTGGTGCGGGGCCCTACCGAGCAGTACTTC
D gene: NA; J gene: TRBJ2-1; clone size: few; V gene: TRBV20-1; CDR3 protein: CSAGTRASYNEQFF; CDR3 DNA: TGCAGTGCTGGTACTAGGGCCTCCTACAATGAGCAGTTCTTC
D gene: NA; J gene: TRBJ1-5; clone size: many; V gene: TRBV12-3/TRBV12-4; CDR3 protein: CASSYVTGSGQPQHF; CDR3 DNA: TGTGCCAGCAGCTACGTTACAGGGAGCGGTCAGCCCCAGCATTTT
D gene: NA; J gene: TRBJ2-2; clone size: many; V gene: TRBV18; CDR3 protein: CASSSGSGGELFF; CDR3 DNA: TGTGCCAGCTCAAGCGGCTCCGGCGGGGAGCTGTTTTTT
D gene: NA; J gene: TRBJ2-1; clone size: many; V gene: TRBV3-1; CDR3 protein: CASSHPRDNEQFF; CDR3 DNA: TGTGCCAGCAGCCACCCCAGGGACAATGAGCAGTTCTTC
D gene: TRBD2; J gene: TRBJ2-1; clone size: NA; V gene: TRBV5-6; CDR3 protein: CASSQTWPGGLAGFRVENEQFF; CDR3 DNA: TGTGCCAGCAGCCAAACCTGGCCCGGAGGACTAGCGGGATTCCGCGTCGAAAATGAGCAGTTCTTC
D gene: TRBD1; J gene: TRBJ2-7; clone size: many; V gene: TRBV28; CDR3 protein: CASTTGTVDSYEQYF; CDR3 DNA: TGTGCCAGCACCACCGGGACAGTTGACTCCTACGAGCAGTACTTC
D gene: NA; J gene: TRBJ2-2; clone size: few; V gene: TRBV9; CDR3 protein: CASSVDPGFTGELFF; CDR3 DNA: TGTGCCAGCAGCGTAGACCCCGGATTCACCGGGGAGCTGTTTTTT
D gene: NA; J gene: TRBJ2-5; clone size: many; V gene: TRBV30; CDR3 protein: CAWSFYGSLQETQYF; CDR3 DNA: TGTGCCTGGAGTTTCTACGGGTCTCTCCAAGAGACCCAGTACTTC
D gene: TRBD2; J gene: TRBJ2-7; clone size: NA; V gene: TRBV6-1; CDR3 protein: CASSGGYSGGTYEQYF; CDR3 DNA: TGTGCCAGCAGTGGGGGGTATAGCGGGGGAACCTACGAGCAGTACTTC
D gene: TRBD1; J gene: TRBJ2-1; clone size: NA; V gene: TRBV7-3; CDR3 protein: CASSPTGGSSYNGQFF; CDR3 DNA: TGTGCCAGCAGCCCGACAGGGGGGAGCTCCTACAATGGGCAGTTCTTC
D gene: TRBD2; J gene: TRBJ2-2; clone size: NA; V gene: TRBV13; CDR3 protein: CASSLGGGQNLTSGRAGELFF; CDR3 DNA: TGTGCCAGCAGTCTCGGCGGGGGACAAAATCTGACTAGCGGGAGGGCCGGGGAGCTGTTTTTT
D gene: NA; J gene: TRBJ2-1; clone size: many; V gene: TRBV11-2; CDR3 protein: CASSLDAPAGQKNNEQFF; CDR3 DNA: TGTGCCAGCAGCTTAGATGCCCCCGCAGGGCAAAAGAACAATGAGCAGTTCTTC
D gene: NA; J gene: TRBJ2-1; clone size: few; V gene: TRBV20-1; CDR3 protein: CSASATPLPHSNYNEQFF; CDR3 DNA: TGCAGTGCTAGCGCCACTCCCCTCCCCCACTCAAACTACAATGAGCAGTTCTTC
D gene: TRBD1; J gene: TRBJ1-2; clone size: NA; V gene: TRBV28; CDR3 protein: CASSFGQANYGYTF; CDR3 DNA: TGTGCCAGCAGTTTCGGACAGGCTAACTATGGCTACACCTTC
D gene: TRBD1; J gene: TRBJ1-5; clone size: few; V gene: TRBV28; CDR3 protein: CASSYPDRGNQPQHF; CDR3 DNA: TGTGCCAGCAGCTATCCGGACAGGGGCAATCAGCCCCAGCATTTT
D gene: NA; J gene: TRBJ2-7; clone size: few; V gene: TRBV5-5; CDR3 protein: CASRWDLGSYEQYF; CDR3 DNA: TGTGCCAGCAGATGGGATCTGGGTTCCTACGAGCAGTACTTC
D gene: NA; J gene: TRBJ1-4; clone size: few; V gene: TRBV19; CDR3 protein: CATSRAGEKLFF; CDR3 DNA: TGTGCCACCTCTCGGGCCGGGGAAAAACTGTTTTTT
D gene: NA; J gene: TRBJ2-5; clone size: few; V gene: TRBV28; CDR3 protein: CASSTLTGFVETQYF; CDR3 DNA: TGTGCCAGCAGTACCCTCACGGGTTTTGTAGAGACCCAGTACTTC
D gene: TRBD2; J gene: TRBJ2-1; clone size: many; V gene: TRBV6-2/TRBV6-3; CDR3 protein: CASSYTSGSYNEQFF; CDR3 DNA: TGTGCCAGCAGCTATACTAGCGGCTCCTACAATGAGCAGTTCTTC
D gene: NA; J gene: TRBJ2-7; clone size: few; V gene: TRBV11-2; CDR3 protein: CASSLGHPPPEQYF; CDR3 DNA: TGTGCCAGCAGCTTAGGCCACCCTCCCCCGGAGCAGTACTTC
D gene: NA; J gene: TRBJ2-3; clone size: many; V gene: TRBV7-8; CDR3 protein: CASSLWTDTQYF; CDR3 DNA: TGTGCCAGCAGCTTATGGACAGATACGCAGTATTTT
D gene: NA; J gene: TRBJ2-7; clone size: few; V gene: TRBV24-1; CDR3 protein: CATSDLSEQYF; CDR3 DNA: TGTGCCACCAGTGACCTATCAGAGCAGTACTTC
D gene: TRBD2; J gene: TRBJ2-5; clone size: many; V gene: TRBV28; CDR3 protein: CASSGGLAGRETQYF; CDR3 DNA: TGTGCCAGCTCTGGGGGCTTAGCGGGACGAGAGACCCAGTACTTC
D gene: NA; J gene: TRBJ2-1; clone size: many; V gene: TRBV2; CDR3 protein: CASSDQGPYNEQFF; CDR3 DNA: TGTGCCAGCAGTGACCAGGGCCCCTACAATGAGCAGTTCTTC
D gene: NA; J gene: TRBJ2-1; clone size: NA; V gene: TRBV7-6; CDR3 protein: CASSLATGSDLQFF; CDR3 DNA: TGTGCCAGCAGCTTAGCGACTGGTTCGGACTTGCAGTTCTTC
D gene: TRBD1; J gene: TRBJ1-5; clone size: many; V gene: TRBV19; CDR3 protein: CASSILGQVPSQPQHF; CDR3 DNA: TGTGCCAGTAGTATCCTAGGACAGGTCCCTAGCCAGCCCCAGCATTTT
D gene: TRBD2; J gene: TRBJ2-1; clone size: NA; V gene: TRBV5-1; CDR3 protein: CASSYGTSGRPYNEQFF; CDR3 DNA: TGTGCCAGCAGCTATGGGACTAGCGGGAGACCCTACAATGAGCAGTTCTTC
D gene: NA; J gene: TRBJ2-2; clone size: once; V gene: TRBV5-1; CDR3 protein: CASSLGPTAGELFF; CDR3 DNA: TGCGCCAGCAGCTTGGGACCGACTGCCGGGGAGCTGTTTTTT
D gene: NA; J gene: TRBJ1-5; clone size: NA; V gene: TRBV12-3/TRBV12-4; CDR3 protein: CASSLTGFQPQHF; CDR3 DNA: TGTGCCAGCAGTTTAACAGGGTTTCAGCCCCAGCATTTT
D gene: NA; J gene: TRBJ1-6; clone size: few; V gene: TRBV3-1; CDR3 protein: CASSDYGSYNSPLHF; CDR3 DNA: TGTGCCAGCAGCGACTACGGCTCCTATAATTCACCCCTCCACTTT
D gene: NA; J gene: TRBJ2-1; clone size: NA; V gene: TRBV13; CDR3 protein: CASSLGPEAGNEQFF; CDR3 DNA: TGTGCCAGCAGCTTAGGCCCGGAGGCCGGGAATGAGCAGTTCTTC
D gene: NA; J gene: TRBJ2-7; clone size: few; V gene: TRBV29-1; CDR3 protein: CSVGDNEQYF; CDR3 DNA: TGCAGCGTTGGGGACAACGAGCAGTACTTC
D gene: TRBD1; J gene: TRBJ2-7; clone size: many; V gene: TRBV11-2; CDR3 protein: CASSLKGQGVSEQYF; CDR3 DNA: TGTGCCAGCAGCTTAAAGGGACAGGGGGTTTCCGAGCAGTACTTC
D gene: NA; J gene: TRBJ2-3; clone size: NA; V gene: TRBV6-5; CDR3 protein: CASSSRRLEHTDTQYF; CDR3 DNA: TGTGCCAGCAGTTCCCGACGACTAGAGCACACAGATACGCAGTATTTT
D gene: NA; J gene: TRBJ1-2; clone size: NA; V gene: TRBV7-9; CDR3 protein: CASSLWDQDSGYTF; CDR3 DNA: TGTGCCAGCAGCTTATGGGATCAGGATTCTGGCTACACCTTC
D gene: TRBD2; J gene: TRBJ2-1; clone size: NA; V gene: TRBV29-1; CDR3 protein: CSVELAGFGTNEQFF; CDR3 DNA: TGCAGCGTTGAACTAGCGGGATTTGGCACAAATGAGCAGTTCTTC
D gene: NA; J gene: TRBJ2-1; clone size: few; V gene: TRBV20-1; CDR3 protein: CSARDSFSSYNEQFF; CDR3 DNA: TGCAGTGCTAGAGATAGTTTTAGCTCCTACAATGAGCAGTTCTTC
D gene: NA; J gene: TRBJ1-2; clone size: many; V gene: TRBV13; CDR3 protein: CASSLYGGDVYGYTF; CDR3 DNA: TGTGCCAGCAGCTTATACGGGGGGGATGTCTATGGCTACACCTTC
D gene: TRBD2; J gene: TRBJ2-1; clone size: many; V gene: TRBV6-1; CDR3 protein: CASSDVAGGGSDEQFF; CDR3 DNA: TGTGCCAGCAGTGACGTAGCGGGAGGGGGTTCCGATGAGCAGTTCTTC
D gene: TRBD2; J gene: TRBJ2-7; clone size: NA; V gene: TRBV7-6; CDR3 protein: CASSPRVAGVTYEQYF; CDR3 DNA: TGTGCCAGCAGCCCCCGGGTGGCGGGGGTGACCTACGAGCAGTACTTC
D gene: NA; J gene: TRBJ2-1; clone size: many; V gene: TRBV28; CDR3 protein: CATTQGPYPYNEQFF; CDR3 DNA: TGTGCCACCACTCAAGGGCCGTATCCCTACAATGAGCAGTTCTTC
D gene: TRBD1; J gene: TRBJ1-1; clone size: many; V gene: TRBV18; CDR3 protein: CASSLNRDSYTEAFF; CDR3 DNA: TGTGCCAGCTCACTGAACCGGGACAGCTACACTGAAGCTTTCTTT
D gene: NA; J gene: TRBJ2-2; clone size: NA; V gene: TRBV7-2; CDR3 protein: CASSPGDSLPGELFF; CDR3 DNA: TGTGCCAGCAGCCCGGGGGATAGTTTGCCCGGGGAGCTGTTTTTT